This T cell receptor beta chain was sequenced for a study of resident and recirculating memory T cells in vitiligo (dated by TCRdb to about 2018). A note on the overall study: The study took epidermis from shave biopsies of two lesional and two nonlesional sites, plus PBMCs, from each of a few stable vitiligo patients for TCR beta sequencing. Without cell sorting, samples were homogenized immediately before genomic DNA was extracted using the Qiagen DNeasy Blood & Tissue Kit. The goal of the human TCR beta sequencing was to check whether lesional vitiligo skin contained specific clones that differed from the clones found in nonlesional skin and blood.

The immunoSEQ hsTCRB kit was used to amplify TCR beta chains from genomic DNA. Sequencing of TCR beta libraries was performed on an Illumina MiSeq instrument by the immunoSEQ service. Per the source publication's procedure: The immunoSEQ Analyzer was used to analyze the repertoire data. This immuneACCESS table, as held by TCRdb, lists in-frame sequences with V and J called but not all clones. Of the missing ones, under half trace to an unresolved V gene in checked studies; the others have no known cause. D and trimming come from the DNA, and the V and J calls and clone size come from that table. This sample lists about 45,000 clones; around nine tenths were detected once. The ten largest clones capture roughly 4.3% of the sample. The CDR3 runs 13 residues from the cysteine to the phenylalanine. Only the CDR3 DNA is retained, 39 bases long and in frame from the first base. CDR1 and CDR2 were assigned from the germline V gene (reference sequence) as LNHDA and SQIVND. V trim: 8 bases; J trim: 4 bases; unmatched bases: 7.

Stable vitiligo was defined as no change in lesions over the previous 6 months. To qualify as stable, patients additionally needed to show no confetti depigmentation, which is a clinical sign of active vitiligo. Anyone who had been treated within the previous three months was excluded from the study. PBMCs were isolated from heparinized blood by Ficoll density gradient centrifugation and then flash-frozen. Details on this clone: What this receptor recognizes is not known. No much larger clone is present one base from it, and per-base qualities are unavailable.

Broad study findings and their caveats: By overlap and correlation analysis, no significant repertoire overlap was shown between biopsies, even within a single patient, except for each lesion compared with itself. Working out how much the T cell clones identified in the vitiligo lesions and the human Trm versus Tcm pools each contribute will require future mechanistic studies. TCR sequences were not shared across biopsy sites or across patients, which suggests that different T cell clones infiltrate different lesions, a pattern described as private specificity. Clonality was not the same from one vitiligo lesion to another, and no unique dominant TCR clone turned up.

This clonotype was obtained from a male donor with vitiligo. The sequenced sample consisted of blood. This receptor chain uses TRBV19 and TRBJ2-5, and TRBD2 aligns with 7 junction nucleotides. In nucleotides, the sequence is TGTGCCAGTGCCCGGGGGGTGCGAGAGACCCAGTACTTC. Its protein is CASARGVRETQYF. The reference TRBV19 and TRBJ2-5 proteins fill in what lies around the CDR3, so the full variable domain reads DGGITQSPKYLFRKEGQNVTLSCEQNLNHDAMYWYRQDPGQGLRLIYYSQIVNDFQKGDIAEGYSVSREKKESFPLTVTSAQKNPTAFYLCASARGVRETQYFGPGTRLLVL.